Below, one T cell receptor (beta chain) is given with its context. This entry is derived from a study of blood T cell repertoires in COVID-19. On the study more broadly: Spain, Italy and the United States supplied samples that represented acute and convalescent COVID-19. Sources were T cells, B-cell-depleted T cells, or PBMCs; the material itself was cDNA or gDNA.

This CDR3 has 13 amino acids. Between the trimmed V and J ends, which lost 0 bases and 5 bases, there was a span of 8 bases. Source study methods: By means of reference gene primer amplification, nucleated cell counts were estimated. TCRdb's table, derived via immunoSEQ multiplex PCR, lists solely in-frame clones and lacks some. V, J and clone size reflect that table, while D and trimming were determined from the DNA. The sample has about 300,000 clones; approximately 85% are singletons. This receptor was identified in a woman between 50 and 59 years old with acute or convalescent COVID-19. Material: peripheral blood. The chain is built from TRBV12-3 or TRBV12-4 and TRBJ2-7, with D possibly being TRBD2 (5 bases). CDR3 loop: CASSLAGEDEQYF. The CDR3 nucleotides are TGTGCCAGCAGTTTAGCGGGAGAGGACGAGCAGTACTTC.